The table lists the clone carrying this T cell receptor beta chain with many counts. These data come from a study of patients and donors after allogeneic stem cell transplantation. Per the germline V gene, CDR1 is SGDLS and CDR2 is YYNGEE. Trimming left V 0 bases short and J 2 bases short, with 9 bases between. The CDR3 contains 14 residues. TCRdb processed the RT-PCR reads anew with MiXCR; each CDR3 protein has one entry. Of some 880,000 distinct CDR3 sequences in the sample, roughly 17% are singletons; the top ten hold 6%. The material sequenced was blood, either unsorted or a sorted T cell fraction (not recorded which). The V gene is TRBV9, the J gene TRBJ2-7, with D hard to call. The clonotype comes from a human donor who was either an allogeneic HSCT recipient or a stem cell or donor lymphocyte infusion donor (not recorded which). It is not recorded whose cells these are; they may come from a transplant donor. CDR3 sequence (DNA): TGTGCCAGCAGCGTAGTCGCTCTACCCTACGAGCAGTACTTC. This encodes CASSVVALPYEQYF. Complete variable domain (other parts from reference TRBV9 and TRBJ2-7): DSGVTQTPKHLITATGQRVTLRCSPRSGDLSVYWYQQSLDQGLQFLIQYYNGEERAKGNILERFSAQQFPDLHSELNLSSLELGDSALYFCASSVVALPYEQYFGPGTRLTVT.